Listed here are 9 T cell receptor beta chains from one sample, sequenced in a study of T cell responses to AZD1222 COVID-19 vaccine. TCRdb's table, derived via immunoSEQ multiplex PCR, lists solely in-frame clones and lacks some. The sample records roughly 110,000 clones, 92% being singletons. The starting material was peripheral blood, obtained 28 days after the second AZD1222 dose. These receptors were obtained from an adult who received the AZD1222 COVID-19 vaccine.

The V gene is TRBV7-3, the J gene TRBJ1-2; D uncertain. This CDR3 contains 13 residues. Trimming shortened V by 5 bases and J by 7 bases, and 14 bases separated the two germline ends. Germline CDR1 reads SGHTA; CDR2 reads FQGTGA. The CDR3 loop is CASSGINGFGYTF. DNA for the CDR3: TGTGCCAGCAGCGGGATCAATGGCTTTGGCTACACCTTC.

The V gene is TRBV30, the J gene TRBJ1-3; tentative D call: TRBD1 (5 bases). Germline V gene lookup returns CDR1 GTSNPN and CDR2 SVGIG (reference sequence). The germline V and J ends were trimmed by 0 bases and 2 bases, with 8 bases remaining between them. The CDR3 loop spans 14 amino acids. CDR3 region: CAWSVPGTGNTIYF. The CDR3 DNA reads TGTGCCTGGAGTGTACCAGGGACTGGAAACACCATATATTTT.

Written as DNA, the CDR3 is TGCGCCAGCAGCTTGGAATGGAGCTCTGGGGCCAACGTCCTGACTTTC. This sequence encodes CASSLEWSSGANVLTF. The V call is TRBV5-1, the J call TRBJ2-6; no clear D. There are 16 residues in the CDR3. V lost 0 bases and J 0 bases, leaving 7 bases between the germline ends. The germline V gene encodes CDR1 SGHRS and CDR2 YFSETQ.

The V and J genes are TRBV2 and TRBJ1-6; 7 positions agree with TRBD1. The CDR3 is 13 amino acids. Trimming at V came to 8 bases and at J to 9 bases, leaving 7 bases not matched to a gene. From germline, CDR1 is SNHLY and CDR2 FYNNEI. CDR3 DNA sequence: TGTGCCAGCGAAGAGACAGGGAGTTCACCCCTCCACTTT. This codes for CASEETGSSPLHF.

On this clone itself: Its ends do not fully match the called genes, so a read error is possible. This chain uses TRBV30 with TRBJ1-4, with 8 bases identical to TRBD1. Germline assignment: CDR1 GTSNPN and CDR2 SVGIG (reference sequence). The CDR3 has 12 residues. CDR3 in amino acids: CAWSQGALFKVF. The DNA of the CDR3 is TGTGCCTGGTCTCAGGGGGCGCTTTTTAAGGTTTTT.

The rearrangement links TRBV6-1 to TRBJ1-5, with 8 bases matching TRBD1. The CDR3 covers 15 residues. Germline CDR1 reads MNHNS; CDR2 reads SASEGT. With 3 bases clipped from V and 7 bases from J, the junction kept 8 bases outside the gene matches. CDR3: CASSETQGAQQPQHF. The CDR3, as DNA: TGTGCCAGCAGTGAGACGCAGGGGGCACAGCAGCCCCAGCATTTT.

J is TRBJ1-3 and V is TRBV12-5; D uncertain. V was clipped by 5 bases and J by 0 bases, with 14 bases between them. Germline V gene data show CDR1 as LGHNT and CDR2 as FRNRAP. The CDR3 is 16 residues long. This chain's CDR3 is CASGTSGRYSGNTIYF. The CDR3 DNA is TGTGCTAGTGGTACCTCCGGACGGTACTCTGGAAACACCATATATTTT.

The V and J genes are TRBV7-3 and TRBJ2-3; D might be TRBD1 or TRBD2, each matching 5 bases. The CDR3 length is 13 residues. CDR1 and CDR2 from the germline V gene are SGHTA and FQGTGA. V was pared by 1 base and J by 5 bases, with 7 bases between. CDR3 sequence (DNA): TGTGCCAGCAGCTTAAATGGGGGAGATACGCAGTATTTT. Its protein product is CASSLNGGDTQYF.

This clone was recorded a few times. The rearrangement links TRBV9 to TRBJ1-1; 7 bases match TRBD1. CDR3 length equals 17 residues. Unmatched junction bases numbered 10, after V lost 2 bases and J lost 0 bases. Germline CDR1 reads SGDLS; CDR2 reads YYNGEE. CDR3 sequence: CASSVGTGALMNTEAFF. In DNA form, the CDR3 reads TGTGCCAGCAGCGTTGGAACAGGGGCGCTCATGAACACTGAAGCTTTCTTT. Full variable domain (rest looked up from reference TRBV9 and TRBJ1-1): DSGVTQTPKHLITATGQRVTLRCSPRSGDLSVYWYQQSLDQGLQFLIQYYNGEERAKGNILERFSAQQFPDLHSELNLSSLELGDSALYFCASSVGTGALMNTEAFFGQGTRLTVV.